These 26 T cell receptor beta chains came from one sample sequenced in a study of vaccination effects on CD4 cells after COVID-19. No antigen has been identified for these receptors. After expansion with viral peptide pools in the ViraFEST assay, antigen-specific CD4+ T cells were sequenced. Culturing for 10 days preceded CD4+ T cell isolation. PCR-confirmed SARS-CoV-2 infection occurred in the person between March and December 2020. Sequencing used immunoSEQ multiplex PCR; TCRdb keeps in-frame clones, though not all of them. In the table there are under 20,000 clones, 74% of which are singletons. The specimen comprised CD4+ T cells from PBMCs cultured with SARS-CoV-2 spike peptides, sampled before COVID-19 vaccination. These TCRs come from a human donor who had a prior SARS-CoV-2 infection.

In its sample, this clone was seen once. This sequence joins TRBV6-5 and TRBJ2-3; the D is unclear. The V gene lost 6 bases and the J gene lost 3 bases, with 13 bases spanning the gap. This CDR3 comprises 14 residues. CDR1 and CDR2 from the germline V gene are MNHEY and SVGAGI. CDR3 loop: CASSHNLETDTQYF. CDR3 bases: TGTGCCAGCAGCCATAATTTGGAGACAGATACGCAGTATTTT.

The V and J genes are TRBV5-4 and TRBJ1-6; D is possibly TRBD1 (6 bases). There are 13 residues in the CDR3. The germline gives CDR1 SGHNT, CDR2 YYREEE (reference sequence). Trimming cost V 0 bases and J 10 bases, with 8 bases left between them. Here the CDR3 reads CASSLEGGSPLHF. CDR3 bases: TGTGCCAGCAGCTTGGAAGGGGGATCACCCCTCCACTTT.

V usage is TRBV5-1 and J usage is TRBJ2-5; 12 bases fit TRBD2. With 5 bases clipped from V and 0 bases from J, the junction kept 2 bases outside the gene matches. The CDR3 has 15 residues. Germline CDR1 SGHRS, CDR2 YFSETQ. The CDR3 reads CASRTSGSYQETQYF. The CDR3 nucleotides read TGCGCCAGCAGGACTAGCGGGAGCTACCAAGAGACCCAGTACTTC.

The rearrangement joins TRBV29-1 to TRBJ2-1; 8 bases are a match to TRBD1. The V segment lost 7 bases and the J segment 12 bases; nucleotides outside the gene matches: 2. The CDR3 loop spans 9 amino acids. The V gene's germline CDR1 is SQVTM and CDR2 ANQGSEA. CDR3 loop: CSAGTGQFF. CDR3 DNA: TGCAGCGCCGGGACAGGGCAGTTCTTC.

The chain is built from TRBV30 and TRBJ2-1, with D perhaps matching TRBD1 (6 bases). Germline V gives CDR1 GTSNPN, CDR2 SVGIG (reference sequence). Trimming took 4 bases from V and 7 from J, leaving 11 bases between them. The CDR3 extends over 12 amino acids. CDR3 sequence (DNA): TGTGCCTGGAATTCACAGGGAAATGAGCAGTTCTTC. Protein product: CAWNSQGNEQFF.

The table lists this clone with a few counts. The chain carries TRBV7-2 and TRBJ2-5, with TRBD1 identical over 9 bases. J gave up 2 bases and V 5 bases, and 3 bases lay outside the gene matches. Germline CDR1 SGHTA, CDR2 FQGNSA. The CDR3 length is 14 residues. The CDR3: CASSIGQGQETQYF. The DNA for the CDR3 is TGTGCCAGCAGCATAGGACAGGGGCAAGAGACCCAGTACTTC.

The V and J genes are TRBV19 and TRBJ2-5; TRBD1 matches at 9 bases. V was clipped by 5 bases and J by 3 bases; unmatched bases: 4. The CDR3 is 14 residues long. CDR1 LNHDA and CDR2 SQIVND come from the germline V gene (reference sequence). CDR3 residues: CASSVTGGEETQYF. The CDR3 DNA follows: TGTGCCAGTAGTGTTACAGGGGGCGAAGAGACCCAGTACTTC. Filled out from reference TRBV19 and TRBJ2-5, the complete variable domain reads DGGITQSPKYLFRKEGQNVTLSCEQNLNHDAMYWYRQDPGQGLRLIYYSQIVNDFQKGDIAEGYSVSREKKESFPLTVTSAQKNPTAFYLCASSVTGGEETQYFGPGTRLLVL.

This clone was counted only a few times. The genes are TRBV2 and TRBJ2-3; 9 bases map to TRBD2. Germline V CDR1 and CDR2: SNHLY, FYNNEI. Germline trimming cut 6 bases from V and 4 bases from J; bases unmatched to any gene: 11. The length of the CDR3 is 16 residues. For the CDR3, the DNA is TGTGCCAGCAGGACTCCCTTTAGCGGGGGAGCAGATACGCAGTATTTT. It specifies CASRTPFSGGADTQYF. Full variable domain (missing parts from reference TRBV2 and TRBJ2-3): EPEVTQTPSHQVTQMGQEVILRCVPISNHLYFYWYRQILGQKVEFLVSFYNNEISEKSEIFDDQFSVERPDGSNFTLKIRSTKLEDSAMYFCASRTPFSGGADTQYFGPGTRLTVL.

This chain uses TRBV7-3 with TRBJ1-2; the match to TRBD1 covers 10 bases. Germline assignment: CDR1 SGHTA and CDR2 FQGTGA. V shed 5 bases and J 8 bases; nucleotides not matched to a gene: 14. The CDR3 runs to 16 residues. The CDR3 reads CASSPQPQGQGSGYTF. The CDR3 bases are TGTGCCAGCAGCCCCCAACCCCAGGGACAGGGGAGCGGCTACACCTTC.

V usage is TRBV18 and J usage is TRBJ1-5; maybe TRBD1 (5 bases). CDR3 length: 17 amino acids. Deletions cut 2 bases from V and 0 bases from J, with 14 bases between. Germline V gene sequence: CDR1 KGHSH, CDR2 LQKENI. The CDR3 loop is CASSPGWGGYSNQPQHF. CDR3 DNA sequence: TGTGCCAGCTCACCAGGATGGGGCGGATATAGCAATCAGCCCCAGCATTTT.

In this sample, this clone turned up a few times. V gene TRBV9 combines with J gene TRBJ1-1, with a possible D match to TRBD1 (5 bases). The CDR3 runs to 13 residues. CDR1 is SGDLS, CDR2 YYNGEE, per germline. Trimming shortened V by 4 bases and J by 2 bases, and 9 bases separated the two germline ends. For the CDR3, the DNA is TGTGCCAGCAGCTTAACAGGTAACACTGAAGCTTTCTTT. Encoded protein: CASSLTGNTEAFF.

This sequence joins TRBV6-4 and TRBJ2-4; possibly TRBD2 for D (6 bases). The CDR3 runs to 13 residues. Trimming cost V 3 bases and J 16 bases, with 19 bases left between them. Looked up from germline, CDR1 is MRHNA and CDR2 is SNTAGT. DNA of the CDR3: TGTGCCAGCAGTGAAGGGATGCGGCGGCGGGACTACTTC. The encoded protein is CASSEGMRRRDYF.

The rearrangement joins TRBV29-1 to TRBJ2-7, with D possibly TRBD2 on 6 matching bases. CDR1 and CDR2 from the germline V gene are SQVTM and ANQGSEA. V shed 4 bases and J shed 4 bases, with 11 bases lying between them. CDR3 length: 12 residues. The CDR3 coding sequence is TGCAGCGTTGGCGGGGCTCGATACGAGCAGTACTTC. Its protein product is CSVGGARYEQYF.

This chain joins TRBV4-2 and TRBJ2-1, with TRBD2 matching 11 bases. V shed 0 bases and J 7 bases; nucleotides not matched to a gene: 5. The CDR3 loop spans 16 amino acids. CDR1 is LGHNA and CDR2 is YNFKEQ in the germline V gene. This CDR3 is CASSQDLAGGWNEQFF. The CDR3 DNA follows: TGTGCCAGCAGCCAAGACTTAGCGGGAGGGTGGAATGAGCAGTTCTTC.

The chain links TRBV28 to TRBJ2-5, with D unclear. In germline, CDR1 is MDHEN, CDR2 SYDVKM. The CDR3 spans 15 residues. Between the trimmed V and J ends, which lost 3 bases and 4 bases, there was a span of 15 bases. The CDR3 sequence: CASSFGQAISETQYF. The DNA of the CDR3 is TGTGCCAGCAGTTTCGGGCAGGCGATTTCAGAGACCCAGTACTTC.

The chain employs TRBV6-5 and TRBJ2-3; D possibly matches TRBD1 or TRBD2 (5 bases each). The CDR3 runs to 15 residues. CDR1 and CDR2 from the germline V gene are MNHEY and SVGAGI. Trimming took 6 bases from V and 4 from J, leaving 17 bases between them. For the CDR3, the DNA is TGTGCCAGCAGGAGGCAGGCAGGGAGCGCAGATACGCAGTATTTT. Translating it yields CASRRQAGSADTQYF.

V usage is TRBV5-4 and J usage is TRBJ1-1, with D possibly TRBD1 on 5 matching bases. V shed 1 base and J shed 5 bases, with 9 bases lying between them. In germline, CDR1 is SGHNT, CDR2 YYREEE (reference sequence). CDR3 size: 13 residues. The CDR3 region is CASSLRGRTEAFF. DNA for the CDR3: TGTGCCAGCAGCTTGAGGGGTAGGACTGAAGCTTTCTTT.

The rearrangement links TRBV18 to TRBJ2-2; TRBD1 matches at 10 bases. This CDR3 contains 15 residues. Germline V CDR1 and CDR2: KGHSH, LQKENI. Trimming removed 4 bases from V and 3 bases from J; junction bases left unmatched: 2. This chain's CDR3 is CASSQGTGDTGELFF. The CDR3 DNA follows: TGTGCCAGCTCACAGGGGACAGGGGACACCGGGGAGCTGTTTTTT. Variable domain in full (rest from reference TRBV18 and TRBJ2-2): NAGVMQNPRHLVRRRGQEARLRCSPMKGHSHVYWYRQLPEEGLKFMVYLQKENIIDESGMPKERFSAEFPKEGPSILRIQQVVRGDSAAYFCASSQGTGDTGELFFGEGSRLTVL.

V usage is TRBV11-3 and J usage is TRBJ2-3; 10 bases map to TRBD2. The CDR3 runs 15 residues. With 8 bases clipped from V and 7 bases from J, the junction kept 12 bases outside the gene matches. CDR1 SGHNT and CDR2 YENEEA come from the germline V gene. In DNA, the CDR3 is TGTGCCAGCGCGACTCGGGCTAGCGGGAGATATACGCAGTATTTT. It yields the protein CASATRASGRYTQYF.

This clone was detected only a few times. This chain links TRBV2 with TRBJ1-5; D gene ambiguous. Germline V gene data show CDR1 as SNHLY and CDR2 as FYNNEI. The CDR3 has 13 amino acids. V was pared by 1 base and J by 6 bases, with 7 bases between. CDR3 sequence (DNA): TGTGCCAGCAGTGAAGACGTCGGTCAGCCCCAGCATTTT. Its protein is CASSEDVGQPQHF.

V gene TRBV6-1 combines with J gene TRBJ2-1; no clear D. CDR3 size: 14 residues. The V gene lost 2 bases and the J gene lost 0 bases, with 5 bases spanning the gap. In germline, CDR1 is MNHNS, CDR2 SASEGT. This chain's CDR3 is CASSELGSYNEQFF. The CDR3 DNA is TGTGCCAGCAGTGAATTAGGCTCCTACAATGAGCAGTTCTTC.

V is TRBV10-3 and J is TRBJ1-6, with 10 bases that match TRBD1. CDR1 ENHRY and CDR2 SYGVKD come from the germline V gene. Unmatched junction bases numbered 5, after V lost 3 bases and J lost 9 bases. This CDR3 spans 15 amino acids. The CDR3 nucleotides are TGTGCCATCAGTGATTCGGGACAGGGGAGTTCACCCCTCCACTTT. Amino acids: CAISDSGQGSSPLHF.

The J gene is TRBJ2-7, the V gene TRBV3-1 (or the pseudogene TRBV3-2), with 10 bases fitting TRBD2. The CDR3 loop spans 19 amino acids. J was trimmed by 8 bases and V by 5 bases; bases with no gene match: 24. Per the germline V gene, CDR1 is LGHDT and CDR2 is YNNKEL (reference sequence). The CDR3 loop reads CASSSFRGSRASGSPQQYF. CDR3 coding DNA: TGTGCCAGCAGCTCCTTCCGGGGGTCTCGCGCTAGCGGGAGTCCACAGCAGTACTTC.

The chain uses TRBV5-1 and TRBJ2-3; no reliable D call. CDR3 length equals 15 residues. V shed 0 bases and J shed 0 bases, with 8 bases lying between them. The V gene's germline CDR1 is SGHRS and CDR2 YFSETQ. The CDR3 sequence: CASSLGTPSTDTQYF. As DNA, the CDR3 is TGCGCCAGCAGCTTGGGAACCCCAAGCACAGATACGCAGTATTTT. Together with reference TRBV5-1 and TRBJ2-3, the CDR3 gives the full variable domain: KAGVTQTPRYLIKTRGQQVTLSCSPISGHRSVSWYQQTPGQGLQFLFEYFSETQRNKGNFPGRFSGRQFSNSRSEMNVSTLELGDSALYLCASSLGTPSTDTQYFGPGTRLTVL.

The chain carries TRBV7-9 and TRBJ2-3, with a possible D match to TRBD2 (5 bases). Trimming removed 3 bases from V and 6 bases from J, with 7 bases in between. This CDR3 comprises 12 residues. Germline values: CDR1 SEHNR, CDR2 FQNEAQ (reference sequence). This CDR3 reads CASSFTGDTQYF. In nucleotides, the CDR3 is TGTGCCAGCAGCTTCACGGGGGATACGCAGTATTTT.

This clone was detected only once. The chain joins TRBV29-1 to TRBJ2-3; D gene ambiguous. The CDR3 runs 12 residues. Between the trimmed V and J ends, which lost 7 bases and 3 bases, there was a span of 11 bases. Germline-derived CDR1 and CDR2 are SQVTM and ANQGSEA. CDR3 protein: CSAAPGTDTQYF. CDR3 bases: TGCAGCGCCGCCCCAGGAACAGATACGCAGTATTTT.